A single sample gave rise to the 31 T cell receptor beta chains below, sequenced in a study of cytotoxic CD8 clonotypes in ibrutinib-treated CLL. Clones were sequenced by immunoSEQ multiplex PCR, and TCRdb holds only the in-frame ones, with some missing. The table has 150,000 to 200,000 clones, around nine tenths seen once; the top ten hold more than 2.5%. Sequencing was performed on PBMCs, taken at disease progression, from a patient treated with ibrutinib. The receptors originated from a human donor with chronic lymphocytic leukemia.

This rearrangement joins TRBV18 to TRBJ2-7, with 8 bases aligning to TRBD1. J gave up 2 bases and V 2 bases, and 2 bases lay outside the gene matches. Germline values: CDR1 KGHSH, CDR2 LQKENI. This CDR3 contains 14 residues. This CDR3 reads CASSPVGQAYEQYF. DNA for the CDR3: TGTGCCAGCTCACCAGTGGGACAGGCCTACGAGCAGTACTTC.

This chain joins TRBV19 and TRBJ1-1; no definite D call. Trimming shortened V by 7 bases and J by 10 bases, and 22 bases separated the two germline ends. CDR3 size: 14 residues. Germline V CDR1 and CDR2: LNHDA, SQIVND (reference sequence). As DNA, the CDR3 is TGTGCCAGTACCCCTAGACCCTCCCGGGCGGGAGCTTTCTTT. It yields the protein CASTPRPSRAGAFF.

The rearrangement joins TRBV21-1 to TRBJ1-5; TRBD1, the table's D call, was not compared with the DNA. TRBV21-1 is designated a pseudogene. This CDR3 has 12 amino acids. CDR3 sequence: CASSKGSGAQHF. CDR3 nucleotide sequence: TGTGCCAGCAGCAAAGGGTCAGGGGCCCAGCATTTT.

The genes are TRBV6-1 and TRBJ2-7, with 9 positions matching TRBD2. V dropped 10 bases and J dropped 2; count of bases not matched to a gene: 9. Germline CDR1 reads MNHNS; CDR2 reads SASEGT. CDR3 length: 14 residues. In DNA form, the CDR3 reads TGTGCCACCTCCGGGACTAGCATCACCTACGAGCAGTACTTC. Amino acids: CATSGTSITYEQYF.

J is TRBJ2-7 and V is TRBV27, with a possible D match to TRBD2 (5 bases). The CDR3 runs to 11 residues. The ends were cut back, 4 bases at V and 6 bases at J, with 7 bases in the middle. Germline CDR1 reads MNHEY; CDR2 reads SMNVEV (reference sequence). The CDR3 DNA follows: TGTGCCAGCAGTTGGGGAGTCGAGCAGTACTTC. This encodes CASSWGVEQYF.

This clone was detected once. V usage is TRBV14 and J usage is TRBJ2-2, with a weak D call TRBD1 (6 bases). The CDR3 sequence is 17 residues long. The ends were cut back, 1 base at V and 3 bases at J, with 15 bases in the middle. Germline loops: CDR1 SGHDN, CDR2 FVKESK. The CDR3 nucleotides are TGTGCCAGCAGCCAAGGGGGTTACAGGGATCACACCGGGGAGCTGTTTTTT. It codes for CASSQGGYRDHTGELFF.

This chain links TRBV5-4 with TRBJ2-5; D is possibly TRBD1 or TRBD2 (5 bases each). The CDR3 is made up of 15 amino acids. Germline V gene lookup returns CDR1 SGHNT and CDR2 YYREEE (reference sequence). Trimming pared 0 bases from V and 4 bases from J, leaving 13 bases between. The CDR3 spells CASSLDVGDGETQYF. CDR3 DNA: TGTGCCAGCAGCTTGGATGTGGGGGATGGAGAGACCCAGTACTTC.

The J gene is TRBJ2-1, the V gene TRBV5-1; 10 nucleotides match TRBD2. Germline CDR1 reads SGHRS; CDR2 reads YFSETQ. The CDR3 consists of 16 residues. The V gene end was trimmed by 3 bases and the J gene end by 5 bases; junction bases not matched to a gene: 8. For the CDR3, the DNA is TGCGCCAGCAGCTCGGAGCGGGAGGGGATTCACAATGAGCAGTTCTTC. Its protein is CASSSEREGIHNEQFF.

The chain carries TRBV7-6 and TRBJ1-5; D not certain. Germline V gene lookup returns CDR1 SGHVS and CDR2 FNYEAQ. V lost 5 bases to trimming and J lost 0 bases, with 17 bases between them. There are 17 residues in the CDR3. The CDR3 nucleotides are TGTGCCAGCAGCCCAAACCCAGCATCCAATAGCAATCAGCCCCAGCATTTT. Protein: CASSPNPASNSNQPQHF.

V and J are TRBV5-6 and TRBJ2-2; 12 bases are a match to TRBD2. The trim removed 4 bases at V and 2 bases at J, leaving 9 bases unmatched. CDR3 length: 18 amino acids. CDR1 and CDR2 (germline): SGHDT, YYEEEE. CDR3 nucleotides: TGTGCCAGCAGCCCGGTCCGACTAGCGGGAGTTAACACCGGGGAGCTGTTTTTT. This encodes CASSPVRLAGVNTGELFF.

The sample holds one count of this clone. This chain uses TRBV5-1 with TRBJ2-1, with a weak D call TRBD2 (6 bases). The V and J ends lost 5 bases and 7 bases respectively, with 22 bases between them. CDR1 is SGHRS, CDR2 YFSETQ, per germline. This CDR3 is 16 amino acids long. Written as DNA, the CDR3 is TGCGCCAGCAGTGATGGAGGGCAGGGCCGAATAAATGAGCAGTTCTTC. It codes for CASSDGGQGRINEQFF.

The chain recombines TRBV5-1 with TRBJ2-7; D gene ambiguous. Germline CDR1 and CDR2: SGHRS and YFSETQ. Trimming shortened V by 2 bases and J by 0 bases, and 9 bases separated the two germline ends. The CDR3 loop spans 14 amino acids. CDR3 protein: CASSLNWGSYEQYF. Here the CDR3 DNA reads TGCGCCAGCAGCTTAAACTGGGGCTCCTACGAGCAGTACTTC.

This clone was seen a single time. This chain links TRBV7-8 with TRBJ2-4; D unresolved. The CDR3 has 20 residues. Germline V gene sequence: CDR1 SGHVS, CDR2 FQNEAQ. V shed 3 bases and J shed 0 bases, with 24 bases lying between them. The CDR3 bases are TGTGCCAGCAGCTTTTCAAGTCCCGTGTCGGCGGAACTAGCCAAAAACATTCAGTACTTC. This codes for CASSFSSPVSAELAKNIQYF.

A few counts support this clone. As DNA, the CDR3 is TGTGCCAGCAGTGAAGAGAAGCGGGCGCCCTACGAGCAGTACTTC. This encodes CASSEEKRAPYEQYF. J is TRBJ2-7 and V is TRBV6-1, with D perhaps matching TRBD2 (6 bases). The CDR3 runs 15 residues. V was trimmed by 1 base and J by 2 bases, leaving 12 bases between them. Germline-derived CDR1 and CDR2 are MNHNS and SASEGT.

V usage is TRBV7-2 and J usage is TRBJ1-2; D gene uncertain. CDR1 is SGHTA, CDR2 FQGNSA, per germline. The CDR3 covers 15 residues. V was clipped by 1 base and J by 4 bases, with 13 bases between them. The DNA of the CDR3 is TGTGCCAGCAGCTTAGTGGGGAAAACGAGCTATGGCTACACCTTC. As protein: CASSLVGKTSYGYTF.

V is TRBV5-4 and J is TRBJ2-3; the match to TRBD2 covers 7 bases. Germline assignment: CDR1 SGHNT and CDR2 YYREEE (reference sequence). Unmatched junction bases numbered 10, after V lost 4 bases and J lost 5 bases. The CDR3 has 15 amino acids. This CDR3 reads CASSPTGGWGDTQYF. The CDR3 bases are TGTGCCAGCAGCCCCACGGGGGGATGGGGAGATACGCAGTATTTT.

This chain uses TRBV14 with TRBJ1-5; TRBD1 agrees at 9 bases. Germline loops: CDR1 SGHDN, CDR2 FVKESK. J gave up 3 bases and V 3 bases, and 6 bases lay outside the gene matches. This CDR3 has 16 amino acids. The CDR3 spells CASSQRDRGNNQPQHF. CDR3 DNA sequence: TGTGCCAGCAGCCAGCGAGACAGGGGGAACAATCAGCCCCAGCATTTT.

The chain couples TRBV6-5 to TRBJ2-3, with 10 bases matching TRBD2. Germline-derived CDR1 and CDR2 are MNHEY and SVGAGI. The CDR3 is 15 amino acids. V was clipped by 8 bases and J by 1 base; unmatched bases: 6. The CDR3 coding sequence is TGTGCCAGCCATCCCGGGACTAGCGGCACAGATACGCAGTATTTT. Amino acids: CASHPGTSGTDTQYF.

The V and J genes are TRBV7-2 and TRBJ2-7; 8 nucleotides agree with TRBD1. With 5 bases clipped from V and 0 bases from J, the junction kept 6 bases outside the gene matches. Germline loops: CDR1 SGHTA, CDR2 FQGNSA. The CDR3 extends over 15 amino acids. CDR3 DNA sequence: TGTGCCAGCAGCCCGCTGACAGGGGCCTCCTACGAGCAGTACTTC. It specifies CASSPLTGASYEQYF.

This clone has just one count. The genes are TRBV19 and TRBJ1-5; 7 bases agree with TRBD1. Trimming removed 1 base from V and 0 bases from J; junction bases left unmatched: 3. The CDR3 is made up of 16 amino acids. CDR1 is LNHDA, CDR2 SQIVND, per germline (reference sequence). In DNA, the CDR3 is TGTGCCAGTAGTATAGCGACAGGGATTAGCAATCAGCCCCAGCATTTT. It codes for CASSIATGISNQPQHF.

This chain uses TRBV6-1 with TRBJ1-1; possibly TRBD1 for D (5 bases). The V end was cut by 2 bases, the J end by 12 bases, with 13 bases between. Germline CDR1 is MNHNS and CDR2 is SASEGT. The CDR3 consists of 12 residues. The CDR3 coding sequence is TGTGCCAGCAGTGAATTATGGGACGGACCTTTCTTT. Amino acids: CASSELWDGPFF.

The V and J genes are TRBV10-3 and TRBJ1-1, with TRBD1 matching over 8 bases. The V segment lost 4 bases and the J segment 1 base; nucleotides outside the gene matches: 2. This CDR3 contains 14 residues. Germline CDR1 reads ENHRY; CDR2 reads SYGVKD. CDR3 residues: CAISAQGANTEAFF. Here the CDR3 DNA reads TGTGCCATCAGTGCCCAGGGGGCGAACACTGAAGCTTTCTTT.

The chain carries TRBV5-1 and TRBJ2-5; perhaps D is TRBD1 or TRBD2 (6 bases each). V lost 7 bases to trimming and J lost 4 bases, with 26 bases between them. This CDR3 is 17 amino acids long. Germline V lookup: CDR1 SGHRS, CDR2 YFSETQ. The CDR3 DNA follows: TGCGCCAGCTACGGAGGGGGTGGCAAGGGAATCGGAGAGACCCAGTACTTC. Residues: CASYGGGGKGIGETQYF. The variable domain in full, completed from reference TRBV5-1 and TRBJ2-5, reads KAGVTQTPRYLIKTRGQQVTLSCSPISGHRSVSWYQQTPGQGLQFLFEYFSETQRNKGNFPGRFSGRQFSNSRSEMNVSTLELGDSALYLCASYGGGGKGIGETQYFGPGTRLLVL.

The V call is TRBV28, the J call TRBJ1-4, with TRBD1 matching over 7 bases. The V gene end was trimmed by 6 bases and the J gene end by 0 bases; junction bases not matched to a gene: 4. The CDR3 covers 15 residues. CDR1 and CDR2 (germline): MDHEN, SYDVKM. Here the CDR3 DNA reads TGTGCCAGCAGGACAGGGCCTCCAACTAATGAAAAACTGTTTTTT. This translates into CASRTGPPTNEKLFF.

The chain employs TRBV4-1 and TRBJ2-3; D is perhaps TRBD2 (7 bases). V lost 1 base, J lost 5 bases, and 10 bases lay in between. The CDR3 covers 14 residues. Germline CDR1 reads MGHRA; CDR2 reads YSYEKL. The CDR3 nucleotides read TGCGCCAGCAGCCAAGTGGGAGGGGGAGATACGCAGTATTTT. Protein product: CASSQVGGGDTQYF.

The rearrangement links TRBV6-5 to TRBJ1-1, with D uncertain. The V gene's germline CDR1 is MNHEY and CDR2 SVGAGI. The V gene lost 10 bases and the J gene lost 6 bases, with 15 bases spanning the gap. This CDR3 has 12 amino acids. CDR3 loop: CATKPRVSEAFF. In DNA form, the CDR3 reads TGTGCCACCAAACCGAGGGTTTCTGAAGCTTTCTTT.

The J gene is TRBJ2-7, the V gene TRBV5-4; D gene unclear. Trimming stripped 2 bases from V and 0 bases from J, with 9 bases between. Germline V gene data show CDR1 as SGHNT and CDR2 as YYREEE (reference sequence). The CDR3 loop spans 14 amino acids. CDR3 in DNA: TGTGCCAGCAGCTTACGAGACTCCTCCTACGAGCAGTACTTC. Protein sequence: CASSLRDSSYEQYF.

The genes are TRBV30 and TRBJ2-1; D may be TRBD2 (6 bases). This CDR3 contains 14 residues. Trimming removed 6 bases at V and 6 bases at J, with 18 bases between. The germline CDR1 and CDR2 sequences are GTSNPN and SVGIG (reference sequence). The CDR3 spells CACIGRIGGNEQFF. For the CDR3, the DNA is TGTGCCTGTATCGGGAGAATTGGGGGCAATGAGCAGTTCTTC.

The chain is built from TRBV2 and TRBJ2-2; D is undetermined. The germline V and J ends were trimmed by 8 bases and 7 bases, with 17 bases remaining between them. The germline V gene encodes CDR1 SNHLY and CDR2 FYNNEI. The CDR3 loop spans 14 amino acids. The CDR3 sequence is CASCYDWASGELFF. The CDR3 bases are TGTGCCAGCTGTTACGACTGGGCTAGCGGGGAGCTGTTTTTT.

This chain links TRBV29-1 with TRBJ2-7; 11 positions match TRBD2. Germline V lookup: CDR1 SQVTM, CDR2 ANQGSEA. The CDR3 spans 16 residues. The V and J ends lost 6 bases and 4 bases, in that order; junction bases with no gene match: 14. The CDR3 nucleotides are TGCAGCGTCATCCAGCCGACTAGCGGGGCCGGATACGAGCAGTACTTC. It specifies CSVIQPTSGAGYEQYF.

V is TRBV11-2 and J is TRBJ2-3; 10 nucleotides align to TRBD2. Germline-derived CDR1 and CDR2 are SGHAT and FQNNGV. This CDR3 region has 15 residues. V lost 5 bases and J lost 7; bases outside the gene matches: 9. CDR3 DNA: TGTGCCAGCAGCCGAGGACTAGCGGACCACAATACGCAGTATTTT. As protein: CASSRGLADHNTQYF.